The T cell receptor (beta chain) described here comes from a study of cytomegalovirus exposure and HLA in healthy donors. Study-level background: Out of 150 million to 200 million T cells, an earlier analysis found around 110 million unique TCR beta sequences in total. Notes on the study in general: Based on reports, TCR beta sequences accurately predicted HLA-A and HLA-B alleles for most subjects. A later analysis appeared to link common viral pathogens to several of the most significant clusters. As a later analysis revealed, most CMV-associated TCR beta chains appeared HLA-restricted.

Comments on this clone: The target antigen is unknown.

The CDR3 totals 17 residues. The V segment lost 3 bases and the J segment 7 bases; nucleotides outside the gene matches: 8. CDR1 is LNHDA, CDR2 SQIVND, per germline (reference sequence). Primers for the PCR totalled 60 Vbeta and 13 Jbeta. Sequencing was performed with immunoSEQ multiplex PCR; in TCRdb, only in-frame clones are kept and a portion is missing. The sample holds approximately 90,000 clones, roughly 70% seen once. This chain joins TRBV19 and TRBJ2-1; 14 nucleotides agree with TRBD2. The source material was PBMCs. This TCR was sampled from a woman aged 50 to 65 in good health and CMV-seropositive. CDR3 DNA: TGTGCCAGTAGTATGGGACTAGCGGGAGCATTTTGGAATGAGCAGTTCTTC. This sequence encodes CASSMGLAGAFWNEQFF.